The T cell receptor beta chain described here comes from a study of cytomegalovirus exposure and HLA in healthy donors. 13 Jbeta primers and 60 Vbeta primers were used for the PCR. The table came from immunoSEQ multiplex PCR; TCRdb's copy has only in-frame clones and leaves some out. This sample has about 190,000 clones, with roughly 80% found just once. Germline V gene lookup returns CDR1 MGHRA and CDR2 YSYEKL. V was trimmed by 1 base and J by 2 bases, leaving 12 bases between them. CDR3 size: 16 residues. Concerning this clone: Antigen unknown.

Whole-study findings and limits: Immune exposure was documented only through CMV serostatus.

The receptor comes from a woman in her late teens or twenties in good health and CMV-seronegative. The V gene is TRBV4-1, the J gene TRBJ1-3; D unclear. Specimen: PBMCs. As DNA, the CDR3 is TGCGCCAGCAGCCAAGCCGTGAGGCCCCCTGGAAACACCATATATTTT. It codes for CASSQAVRPPGNTIYF.